Listed below are T cell receptor beta chains from one sample, sequenced in a study of vaccination and CD4 T cells after COVID-19. Their specific antigens are unknown. TCRdb analysed the PCR reads with MiXCR anew, one entry per CDR3 protein. This table has about 18,000 distinct CDR3 sequences, roughly 50% appearing once. Sequenced input: CD4+ T cells from blood, cultured in vitro. These receptors were collected from a human donor who had recovered from COVID-19. The CDR3 runs from the conserved cysteine through the conserved F or W. A D gene is named only where the DNA matches it firmly. Clone size is stated in some rows and not others, as once, few, many or a class when expanded.

CDR3,DNA,length,J,V,D,size
CATSDPEAGGQETQYF,TGTGCCACCAGTGATCCAGAAGCGGGAGGGCAGGAGACCCAGTACTTC,16,TRBJ2-5,TRBV24-1,TRBD2,NA
CASSSPTGEETQYF,TGTGCCAGCAGTTCCCCGACAGGGGAAGAGACCCAGTACTTC,14,TRBJ2-5,TRBV28,TRBD1,NA
CSAAGTSERVDEQFF,TGCAGTGCGGCCGGGACTAGCGAACGGGTCGATGAGCAGTTCTTC,15,TRBJ2-1,TRBV20-1,TRBD2,NA
CASSQGSRSPLHF,TGTGCCAGCAGTCAGGGGAGTCGCTCACCCCTCCACTTT,13,TRBJ1-6,TRBV28,NA,NA
CASSWWQANQPQHF,TGTGCCAGCAGTTGGTGGCAAGCCAATCAGCCCCAGCATTTT,14,TRBJ1-5,TRBV6-2/TRBV6-3,NA,NA
CASSPAGGGFGYTF,TGTGCCAGCAGCCCCGCGGGGGGCGGGTTTGGCTACACCTTC,14,TRBJ1-2,TRBV7-2,NA,few
CASSRPTGALMNTEAFF,TGTGCCAGCAGTCGACCTACAGGAGCCTTGATGAACACTGAAGCTTTCTTT,17,TRBJ1-1,TRBV6-2/TRBV6-3,NA,NA
CASSPMARGGGKTDTQYF,TGTGCCAGCAGTCCAATGGCGAGGGGAGGGGGCAAGACAGATACGCAGTATTTT,18,TRBJ2-3,TRBV27,NA,few
CASSAGGGETQYF,TGCGCCAGCAGTGCGGGGGGGGGAGAGACCCAGTACTTC,13,TRBJ2-5,TRBV10-2,TRBD2,NA
CASSPGTGQPQHF,TGTGCCAGCAGTCCCGGGACTGGGCAGCCCCAGCATTTT,13,TRBJ1-5,TRBV12-3/TRBV12-4,NA,NA
CASSLERVNTGELFF,TGTGCCAGCAGCTTAGAGCGGGTGAACACCGGGGAGCTGTTTTTT,15,TRBJ2-2,TRBV11-2,NA,NA
CASSLDPRGLAGPYNEQFF,TGTGCCAGCAGCTTAGACCCCAGAGGACTAGCGGGACCCTACAATGAGCAGTTCTTC,19,TRBJ2-1,TRBV7-6,TRBD2,few
CSAREVQETQYF,TGCAGTGCTAGGGAGGTTCAAGAGACCCAGTACTTC,12,TRBJ2-5,TRBV20-1,NA,few
CASSPAGRGRNQPQHF,TGTGCCAGCTCACCGGCCGGAAGGGGGCGTAATCAGCCCCAGCATTTT,16,TRBJ1-5,TRBV18,TRBD1,few
CASSQDRTGGRLGPGSLYQETQYF,TGCGCCAGCAGCCAAGACAGGACAGGGGGCCGCTTGGGTCCGGGGAGTTTGTACCAAGAGACCCAGTACTTC,24,TRBJ2-5,TRBV4-1,TRBD1,NA
CASSPYLNTEAFF,TGTGCCAGCAGTCCCTACCTTAACACTGAAGCTTTCTTT,13,TRBJ1-1,TRBV6-2/TRBV6-3,NA,NA
CASSSQGVYEQYF,TGTGCCAGCAGCTCGCAGGGGGTCTACGAGCAGTACTTC,13,TRBJ2-7,TRBV11-3,TRBD1,NA
CASSSRSGTSEKLFF,TGTGCCAGCAGCTCCAGGTCAGGGACGAGTGAAAAACTGTTTTTT,15,TRBJ1-4,TRBV11-3,NA,NA
CASSFRISSYNEQFF,TGTGCTAGCAGCTTTAGGATAAGCTCCTACAATGAGCAGTTCTTC,15,TRBJ2-1,TRBV7-7,NA,NA
CASSLESYGYTF,TGTGCCAGCAGCTTAGAGAGTTATGGCTACACCTTC,12,TRBJ1-2,TRBV7-2,NA,NA
CASSSASGAVWDSPLHF,TGTGCCAGCAGTTCTGCCTCCGGGGCAGTATGGGATTCACCCCTCCACTTT,17,TRBJ1-6,TRBV27,NA,NA
CASSLELNSPLHF,TGCGCCAGCAGCTTGGAATTGAATTCACCCCTCCACTTT,13,TRBJ1-6,TRBV5-1,NA,NA
CASSLYGRYNEQFF,TGTGCCAGCAGTTTATATGGCAGATACAATGAGCAGTTCTTC,14,TRBJ2-1,TRBV28,NA,NA
CASSRIITGANVLTF,TGTGCCAGCAGTCGGATCATAACTGGGGCCAACGTCCTGACTTTC,15,TRBJ2-6,TRBV7-2,NA,NA
CASSQNQGPFPPLHF,TGTGCCAGCAGTCAAAATCAGGGTCCCTTCCCACCCCTCCACTTT,15,TRBJ1-6,TRBV6-1,NA,NA
CASSSPPLQETQYF,TGTGCCAGCAGTTCCCCCCCACTCCAAGAGACCCAGTACTTC,14,TRBJ2-5,TRBV7-9,NA,NA
CASSPGQGPHQPQHF,TGTGCCAGCAGCCCGGGACAGGGTCCTCATCAGCCCCAGCATTTT,15,TRBJ1-5,TRBV6-2/TRBV6-3,TRBD1,NA
CSVAAADYTEAFF,TGCAGCGTTGCGGCCGCAGATTACACTGAAGCTTTCTTT,13,TRBJ1-1,TRBV29-1,NA,few
CASSFSGRDYNEQFF,TGCGCCAGCAGTTTCAGCGGGAGGGATTACAATGAGCAGTTCTTC,15,TRBJ2-1,TRBV5-1,TRBD2,NA
CAIRNNELNTEAFF,TGTGCCATCAGGAACAATGAACTGAACACTGAAGCTTTCTTT,14,TRBJ1-1,TRBV10-3,NA,NA
CSARDPASGTTDTQYF,TGCAGTGCTAGAGATCCAGCTAGCGGGACCACAGATACGCAGTATTTT,16,TRBJ2-3,TRBV20-1,TRBD2,NA
CASIQTGPGRPQHF,TGTGCCAGCATCCAAACAGGGCCTGGTCGGCCCCAGCATTTT,14,TRBJ1-5,TRBV12-3/TRBV12-4,NA,NA
CSVGGLQYTGELFF,TGCAGCGTTGGAGGTCTCCAATACACCGGGGAGCTGTTTTTT,14,TRBJ2-2,TRBV29-1,NA,NA
CASSRRDRGGDGYTF,TGTGCCAGCAGCAGACGGGACAGGGGTGGGGATGGCTACACCTTC,15,TRBJ1-2,TRBV11-3,TRBD1,NA
CASSLVGERLNEQFF,TGTGCCAGCAGTTTAGTGGGGGAGAGGCTAAATGAGCAGTTCTTC,15,TRBJ2-1,TRBV28,NA,NA
CSARDGQAGAYNEQFF,TGCAGTGCTAGAGATGGGCAAGCGGGAGCATACAATGAGCAGTTCTTC,16,TRBJ2-1,TRBV20-1,TRBD2,NA
CASSIVRGISYGYTF,TGTGCCAGTAGTATAGTAAGGGGAATAAGCTATGGCTACACCTTC,15,TRBJ1-2,TRBV19,NA,few
CSARDTAGAQETQYF,TGCAGTGCTAGAGATACGGCGGGAGCCCAAGAGACCCAGTACTTC,15,TRBJ2-5,TRBV20-1,TRBD2,NA
CASSRSNQPQHF,TGTGCCAGCAGTAGGAGCAATCAGCCCCAGCATTTT,12,TRBJ1-5,TRBV2,NA,NA
CASSEVGLPRRNEQFF,TGTGCCAGCAGTGAGGTAGGCCTCCCACGGCGGAATGAGCAGTTCTTC,16,TRBJ2-1,TRBV6-1,NA,few
CASSVYGGMGDTQYF,TGTGCCAGCAGCGTCTATGGCGGGATGGGAGATACGCAGTATTTT,15,TRBJ2-3,TRBV9,NA,NA
CASSSGTTIAKNIQYF,TGTGCCAGCAGTTCCGGGACAACTATAGCCAAAAACATTCAGTACTTC,16,TRBJ2-4,TRBV27,NA,NA
CASSPTGGGTNSPLHF,TGTGCCAGCAGCCCGACAGGGGGCGGTACGAATTCACCCCTCCACTTT,16,TRBJ1-6,TRBV6-1,TRBD1,few
CAWDPGLAGGPGETQYF,TGTGCCTGGGACCCCGGGCTAGCGGGAGGGCCCGGAGAGACCCAGTACTTC,17,TRBJ2-5,TRBV30,TRBD2,NA
CASSFFGDEQFF,TGTGCCAGCAGCTTTTTTGGCGATGAGCAGTTCTTC,12,TRBJ2-1,TRBV7-2,NA,NA
CAWSRGLAGQETQYF,TGTGCCTGGAGTAGGGGACTAGCGGGACAAGAGACCCAGTACTTC,15,TRBJ2-5,TRBV30,TRBD2,NA
CAISEFGELTDTQYF,TGTGCCATCAGTGAGTTTGGGGAGCTCACAGATACGCAGTATTTT,15,TRBJ2-3,TRBV10-3,NA,NA
CASRELAGGGYNEQFF,TGTGCCAGCAGGGAACTAGCGGGAGGAGGCTACAATGAGCAGTTCTTC,16,TRBJ2-1,TRBV2,TRBD2,NA
CASSEFWAGYYEQYF,TGCGCCAGCAGTGAGTTCTGGGCGGGGTACTACGAGCAGTACTTC,15,TRBJ2-7,TRBV10-1,NA,few
CASTLQAGGPVNEQFF,TGCGCCAGCACCTTGCAAGCGGGAGGGCCCGTGAATGAGCAGTTCTTC,16,TRBJ2-1,TRBV5-1,TRBD2,NA
CASSPLQGADSPLHF,TGTGCCAGCTCACCACTACAGGGTGCGGATTCACCCCTCCACTTT,15,TRBJ1-6,TRBV18,NA,NA
CASSLTSGVGTDTQYF,TGTGCCAGTAGTCTGACTAGCGGGGTCGGTACAGATACGCAGTATTTT,16,TRBJ2-3,TRBV19,TRBD2,NA
CASKNRETQYF,TGTGCCAGCAAAAATAGGGAGACCCAGTACTTC,11,TRBJ2-5,TRBV28,NA,NA
CASDRDTYYEQYF,TGTGCCAGCGACCGGGACACCTACTACGAGCAGTACTTC,13,TRBJ2-7,TRBV2,NA,NA
CASRQTGLMNTEAFF,TGTGCCAGCAGACAAACAGGGCTCATGAACACTGAAGCTTTCTTT,15,TRBJ1-1,TRBV6-4,NA,NA
CASSPRQGIDYEQYF,TGTGCCAGCAGCCCACGACAGGGGATAGACTACGAGCAGTACTTC,15,TRBJ2-7,TRBV9,TRBD1,NA
CASSKGLAGADTQYF,TGTGCCAGTAGTAAAGGACTAGCGGGAGCAGATACGCAGTATTTT,15,TRBJ2-3,TRBV19,TRBD2,NA
CASSTGTGEGYTF,TGTGCCAGCAGTACCGGGACAGGGGAAGGCTACACCTTC,13,TRBJ1-2,TRBV6-4,TRBD1,medium-sized
CASSKGDRAGELFF,TGTGCCAGCAGCAAAGGGGACAGGGCCGGGGAGCTGTTTTTT,14,TRBJ2-2,TRBV21-1,NA,NA
CAITGGLPNQPQHF,TGTGCCATAACAGGGGGTCTCCCCAATCAGCCCCAGCATTTT,14,TRBJ1-5,TRBV28,TRBD1,NA